This record covers a single TCR beta chain. TCR beta CDR3 regions were amplified from RNA transcripts. The TCR CDR3 was amplified in a first-round RT-PCR using the HTBI primer set. TCRdb redid the calling of the multiplex PCR reads with MiXCR, one entry per CDR3 protein. The table records around 300,000 distinct CDR3 sequences, approximately 19% of them present only once. The source of the sample is a study of T cells in Graves' hyperthyroidism and ophthalmopathy. Diagnoses used clinical symptoms, serum thyroxine and TRAb, thyroid ultrasound and orbital computed tomography. Around 10 ml fresh peripheral blood yielded the PBMCs. The CDR3 is 16 residues long. The J segment lost 8 bases and the V segment lost 0 bases, leaving 9 bases of the junction unmatched. CDR1 SGDLS and CDR2 YYNGEE come from the germline V gene.

The sequencing sample was made of blood. The chain has TRBV9 and TRBJ2-1, with TRBD2 matching 9 bases. This TCR came from a man aged 50 to 59 with Graves' ophthalmopathy. CDR3 DNA sequence: TGTGCCAGCAGCGTAGTAGGGACTAGCACGTGGGATGAGCAGTTCTTC. It yields the protein CASSVVGTSTWDEQFF.